Sequencing of this T cell receptor beta chain was carried out in a study of shared clonotypes between healthy human individuals. Study-wide points: Sorted-subset sequencing, rarefaction showed, was incomplete despite large depth.

In regard to this clone: Its antigen is unidentified.

Per the authors' pipeline: From ImmunoSEQ came sequences covering only the junction and carrying no quality scores, so filtering differed. Repertoires were generated with immunoSEQ multiplex PCR, while TCRdb's copy carries only in-frame clones and drops some. For V, J and clone size, that table is used; D and trimming come from the DNA. The data show some 2,500,000 clones, with over 85% seen just once and 0.36% held by the top ten. Trimming took 4 bases from V and 6 from J, leaving 16 bases between them. The CDR3 extends over 15 amino acids. Per the germline V gene, CDR1 is SGHNT and CDR2 is YYREEE (reference sequence).

Specimen: naive CD4+ T cells from PBMCs. Subset here: CD45RA+ positively selected. This TCR was sampled from a man between 18 and 29 years old in good health. Some clones in this sample may be carry-over from other donors' samples. The genes are TRBV5-4 and TRBJ2-2; TRBD2 might be the D (7 bases). The CDR3 bases are TGTGCCAGCAGCCGCGGAGGGGGGGCATCCGGGGAGCTGTTTTTT. Amino acids: CASSRGGGASGELFF.